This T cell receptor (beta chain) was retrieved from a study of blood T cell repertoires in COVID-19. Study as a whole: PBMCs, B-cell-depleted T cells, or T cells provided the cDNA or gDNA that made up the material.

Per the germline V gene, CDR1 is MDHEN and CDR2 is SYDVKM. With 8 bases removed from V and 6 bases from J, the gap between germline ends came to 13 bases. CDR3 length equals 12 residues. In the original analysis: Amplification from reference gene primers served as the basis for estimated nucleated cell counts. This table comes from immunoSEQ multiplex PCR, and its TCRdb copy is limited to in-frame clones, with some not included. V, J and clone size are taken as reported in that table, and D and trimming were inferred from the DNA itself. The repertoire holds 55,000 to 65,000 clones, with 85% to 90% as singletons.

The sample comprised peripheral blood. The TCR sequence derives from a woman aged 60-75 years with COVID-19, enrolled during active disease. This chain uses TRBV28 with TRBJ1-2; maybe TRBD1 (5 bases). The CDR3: CASGEGYDGYTF. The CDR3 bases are TGTGCCAGCGGGGAGGGGTACGATGGCTACACCTTC.